A selection of T cell receptor beta chains follows, all from one sample in a study of CD8+CD57+ T cells in acquired aplastic anemia. TCRdb analysed the reads with MiXCR anew, one entry per CDR3 protein. The table has roughly 200,000 distinct CDR3 sequences, 50% to 65% seen once; the top ten hold under 55%. Material: sorted CD4+, CD8+, or CD8+CD57+ T cells (not recorded which) from PBMCs. The receptors come from a human donor with aplastic anemia. Each CDR3 is given with its conserved first and last residue. The D gene is left open where the match is weak. The size entry is marked missing in some rows and otherwise reads once, few, many or a size class.

d_call clone_size j_call v_call cdr3_nt cdr3_aa
TRBD1 NA TRBJ2-7 TRBV13 TGTGCCAGCAGCTTAGGCCGGACAGGGGATTGCGAGCAGTACTTC CASSLGRTGDCEQYF
TRBD2 NA TRBJ2-7 TRBV20-1 TGCAGTGCTGAAAAGGGGACTAGCGGGAGGGGTGAGCAGTACTTC CSAEKGTSGRGEQYF
NA NA TRBJ1-2 TRBV20-1 TGCAGTGCTCCCCAACAGGGATTCTATGGCTACACCTTC CSAPQQGFYGYTF
NA NA TRBJ2-3 TRBV5-1 TGCGCCAGCAGCTTTAGTAGCGCAGATACGCAGTATTTT CASSFSSADTQYF
NA NA TRBJ2-7 TRBV7-2 TGTGCCAGCAGTTGGCGCGAGCCCCCCTACGAGCAGTACTTC CASSWREPPYEQYF
TRBD1 many TRBJ2-3 TRBV24-1 TGTGCCACCAGTGATCGGACAGGGGGCTGGGGGACAGATACGCAGTATTTT CATSDRTGGWGTDTQYF
TRBD2 NA TRBJ2-5 TRBV12-3/TRBV12-4 TGTGCCAGCACCATCAGGACTAGCGGGGGGTATCGACAAGAGACCCAGTACTTC CASTIRTSGGYRQETQYF
TRBD1 NA TRBJ1-6 TRBV10-3 TGTGCCATCAGTGAGTCGGCAGGGGGCTCCTATAATTCACCCCCCCACTTT CAISESAGGSYNSPPHF
NA NA TRBJ2-1 TRBV24-1 TGTGCCACCAGTGATTCTGCAGGGATCTACAATGAGCAGTTCTTC CATSDSAGIYNEQFF
TRBD1 once TRBJ1-1 TRBV19 TGTGCCAGTAGTCAACAGGGGGCGCGAGGAACTGAAGCTTTCTTT CASSQQGARGTEAFF
TRBD2 NA TRBJ2-2 TRBV7-7 TGTGCCAGCAGTTATACCGGGAGGACCGGGGAGCTGTTTTTT CASSYTGRTGELFF
NA many TRBJ1-5 TRBV2 TGTGCCAGCACCGAGGGTAGCTTTGGAGGACCTGATAGCAATCAGCCCCAGCATTTT CASTEGSFGGPDSNQPQHF
TRBD1 few TRBJ2-3 TRBV20-1 TGCAGCGCCGCAAGGGACAGGGGCACAGATACGCAGTATTTT CSAARDRGTDTQYF
TRBD1 many TRBJ2-7 TRBV5-1 TGCGCCAGCAGCTTGGTTGGGACAGGGGTGTACGAGCAGTACTTC CASSLVGTGVYEQYF
TRBD2 NA TRBJ2-3 TRBV2 TGTGCCAGCTGCGGGGGGGAGTCTTCTGATACGCAGTATTTT CASCGGESSDTQYF
NA NA TRBJ2-2 TRBV19 TGTGCCAGTAAAGGCACCGGGGAGCTGTTTTTT CASKGTGELFF
NA NA TRBJ2-5 TRBV25-1 TGTGCCAGCAGTGAATTAGGGGGAAGGGACCAAGAGACCCAGTACTTC CASSELGGRDQETQYF
NA NA TRBJ2-6 TRBV19 TGTGCCAGTACCCCAGGGGGGGCAGGGGCCAACGTCCTGACTTTC CASTPGGAGANVLTF
TRBD1 NA TRBJ2-2 TRBV25-1 TGTGCCAGCAGTGATGAAAGGGGGCGGTCGGCCGGGGAGCTGTTTTTT CASSDERGRSAGELFF
NA NA TRBJ2-2 TRBV10-3 TGTGCCATCAGTGAGATCCCAGCGGGCGCGAACACCGGGGAGCTGTTTTTT CAISEIPAGANTGELFF
NA few TRBJ2-7 TRBV7-3 TGTGCCAGCAGCTTAGGTCTGGGCAATTCCTACGAGCAGTACTTC CASSLGLGNSYEQYF
TRBD2 NA TRBJ2-3 TRBV2 TGTGCCAGCAGCGAGAATAGCGGGTACACAGATACGCAGTATTTT CASSENSGYTDTQYF
TRBD2 many TRBJ2-3 TRBV12-3/TRBV12-4 TGTGCCACCTGGGGAGGGACTAGCGGGGGGCCGGATACGCAGTATTTT CATWGGTSGGPDTQYF
TRBD2 NA TRBJ2-7 TRBV20-1 TGCAGTGCTAGACATAGCGGGAGGGTTCGCGACGAGCAGTACTTC CSARHSGRVRDEQYF
NA NA TRBJ1-2 TRBV15 TGTGCCACCAGCGGCCGTGCGCGGCGCGGAAACTATGGCTACACCTTC CATSGRARRGNYGYTF
NA many TRBJ1-1 TRBV6-5 TGTGCCAGCAGTTACTCGGGCGCTGAAGCTTTCTTT CASSYSGAEAFF
NA many TRBJ1-2 TRBV7-2 TGTGCCAGCAGCTTAGAGCGGACAAACTATGGCTACACCTTC CASSLERTNYGYTF
NA NA TRBJ1-2 TRBV7-4 TGTGCCAGCAGCTTATTGATCGGGTGGCCAGGGGATGGCTACACCTTC CASSLLIGWPGDGYTF
NA NA TRBJ2-5 TRBV20-1 TGCAGTGCTAGAGATCGGGGCCACCAAGAGACCCAGTACTTC CSARDRGHQETQYF
TRBD1 NA TRBJ1-4 TRBV7-3 TGTGCCAGCAGCTCTCGACAGGGGGTGGGTGAAAAACTGTTTTTT CASSSRQGVGEKLFF
NA few TRBJ2-5 TRBV7-8 TGTGCCAGCAGATCCGAAGAGACCCAGTACTTC CASRSEETQYF
NA NA TRBJ2-1 TRBV9 TGTGCCAGCAACCGGGCGGGGTCCTCTAATGAGCAGTTCTTC CASNRAGSSNEQFF
NA NA TRBJ2-7 TRBV20-1 TGCAGTGCTAGTACAGGCAACGAGCAGTACTTC CSASTGNEQYF
NA NA TRBJ2-3 TRBV29-1 TGCAGCGTTGGGAGAGCGGAGTCAGATACGCAGTATTTT CSVGRAESDTQYF
TRBD1 NA TRBJ1-4 TRBV7-3 TGTGCCAGCAGCCGGGACAGTTATAATGAAAAACTGTTTTTT CASSRDSYNEKLFF
NA few TRBJ2-5 TRBV20-1 TGCAGTGCTAGGGGCCCACAAGAGACCCAGTACTTC CSARGPQETQYF
NA NA TRBJ2-7 TRBV29-1 TGCAGCGTTAGGAACGGCAGAACCAGTACCTACGAGCAGTACTTC CSVRNGRTSTYEQYF
TRBD1 NA TRBJ2-2 TRBV7-8 TGTGCCAGCAGCTTAGGGGACAGGGTGACCGGGGAGCTGTTTTTT CASSLGDRVTGELFF
TRBD1 few TRBJ1-5 TRBV7-9 TGTGCCAGCAGCCGAACGACAGGGTCCAATCAGCCCCAGCATTTT CASSRTTGSNQPQHF
TRBD2 NA TRBJ2-5 TRBV20-1 TGCAGTGCCTGGACTAGCGGGGAGACCCAGTACTTC CSAWTSGETQYF
NA NA TRBJ1-4 TRBV10-3 TGTGCCATCAGCTTGGCTTGGGAGGAAAAACTGTTTTTT CAISLAWEEKLFF
TRBD1 few TRBJ2-7 TRBV15 TGTGCCACCAGCAGAGACATACGGACAGGAGAGCAGTACTTC CATSRDIRTGEQYF
NA many TRBJ1-1 TRBV27 TGTGCCAGCAGTTTTATAGGGGCTGAAGCTTTCTTT CASSFIGAEAFF
TRBD1 once TRBJ2-3 TRBV20-1 TGCAGTGCCACCGTTACAGGGGATCCCACAGATACGCAGTATTTT CSATVTGDPTDTQYF
TRBD2 NA TRBJ2-7 TRBV7-9 TGTGCCAGCAGCTTAGGGGAGGGGCCCCACGAGCAGTACTTC CASSLGEGPHEQYF
TRBD1 NA TRBJ2-1 TRBV7-2 TGTGCCAGCAGCTTAGGCCGGGACAGGGTCGGGTTCTTC CASSLGRDRVGFF
TRBD1 NA TRBJ1-1 TRBV28 TGTGCCAGTGAGGGGGCCTTAATGAACACTGAAGCTTCCTTT CASEGALMNTEASF
TRBD2 many TRBJ2-3 TRBV29-1 TGCAGCGTTGAAGAGGGGACTAGCCGACGCACAGATACGCAGTATTTT CSVEEGTSRRTDTQYF
TRBD1 NA TRBJ2-7 TRBV2 TGTGCCAGCACTGTGGACAGGATAAGCTCCTACGAGCAGTACTTC CASTVDRISSYEQYF
NA few TRBJ2-7 TRBV20-1 TGCAGTGCTGGAACCGGGAGAGCAACCCAGCAGTACTTC CSAGTGRATQQYF
NA NA TRBJ2-6 TRBV7-6 TGTGCCAGCAGCTTAGGCAGGGATCACTCTGGGGCCAACGTCCTGACTTTC CASSLGRDHSGANVLTF
TRBD1 NA TRBJ1-6 TRBV19 TGTGCCAGTACCTGGGACAGGGGCTCACCCCTCCACTTT CASTWDRGSPLHF